The entry below gives a single T cell receptor beta chain sequence along with its context. Measured with immunoSEQ multiplex PCR; TCRdb has only the in-frame clones, and not every one. The repertoire holds about 140,000 clones, 84% seen once, with approximately 5% in the top ten. Cohort allocation depended upon clinical history that participants reported. This entry comes from a study of blood T cell repertoires in COVID-19. Germline V gene sequence: CDR1 ENHRY, CDR2 SYGVKD. This CDR3 comprises 15 residues. With V trimmed by 3 bases and J by 5 bases, 7 bases remained unmatched. The material sequenced was PBMCs or T cells enriched from blood (not recorded which). The chain recombines TRBV10-3 with TRBJ2-3, with 8 bases that match TRBD1. The sequence was obtained from a man between 35 and 55 years old with acute COVID-19. The CDR3 DNA reads TGTGCCATCAGTGACGACAGGGGTTCTCAAGATACGCAGTATTTT. This codes for CAISDDRGSQDTQYF.